This T cell receptor (beta chain) derives from a study of T cells after yellow fever vaccination. Study conclusions and caveats: Weaker, the secondary response had a peak occurring faster, on day 5 versus 15. Once the booster was given, most primary-vaccination clones reappeared, at just under 98% for CD4 and approximately 88% for CD8.

Concerning this clonotype itself: Its target is unknown.

TCRdb re-derived calls from the 5' RACE reads in MiXCR, one entry per CDR3 protein. The sample yields around 590,000 distinct CDR3 sequences, roughly an eighth seen once. The CDR3 runs 14 residues. V lost 0 bases and J lost 7, with 13 bases in between. CDR1 LGHNA and CDR2 YSLEER come from the germline V gene. The receptor's source is a man aged 25 to 45 who received the YFV17D yellow fever vaccine. Source: PBMCs, taken on the day of the yellow fever booster vaccination. V and J are TRBV4-3 and TRBJ2-7; tentative D call: TRBD2 (6 bases). CDR3 residues: CASSQDRGIGEQYF. The CDR3 DNA follows: TGCGCCAGCAGCCAAGATCGGGGGATAGGTGAGCAGTACTTC.